The following is a TCR beta chain sequence with its context. This record comes from a study of TIL therapy for anti-PD-1-resistant metastatic lung cancer. Sequencing used immunoSEQ v3. Assay used: immunoSEQ multiplex PCR; TCRdb lists only in-frame clones, some missing. The repertoire holds tens of thousands of clones, with about 80% as singletons. The time point: pre-treatment sample, taken before nivolumab and TIL therapy. Germline V gene lookup returns CDR1 LNHNV and CDR2 YYDKDF (reference sequence). The V gene end was trimmed by 1 base and the J gene end by 2 bases; junction bases not matched to a gene: 9. CDR3 length: 17 residues.

The sample was blood, taken at baseline. The V gene is TRBV15, the J gene TRBJ2-3; 7 nucleotides line up with TRBD2. This clonotype was sampled from a woman between 30 and 85 years old with non-small cell lung cancer. CDR3 amino acids: CATSRGRQGGPTDTQYF. CDR3 bases: TGTGCCACCAGCAGAGGTCGGCAGGGAGGGCCCACAGATACGCAGTATTTT.